Presented here are 10 T cell receptor beta chains from one specimen sequenced in a study of response to subunit inactivated influenza vaccine. Using its own MiXCR run on the RT-PCR reads, TCRdb lists one record per CDR3 protein. The sample holds more than 550,000 distinct CDR3 sequences; roughly 12% are singletons and the top ten take 8% to 13%. The same specimen was also included in a second study, on T cells expressing NK-cell markers. That paper states: The cDNA for TCR beta came from 5'RACE template switching with UMIs.

The source material was PBMCs from blood, sampled on the day of vaccination. All receptors derive from a man aged 50-59 years who received an inactivated influenza vaccine.

This clonotype was detected many times. The rearrangement joins TRBV7-8 to TRBJ1-5; D gene uncertain. The CDR3 totals 15 residues. Germline V CDR1 and CDR2: SGHVS, FQNEAQ. V lost 2 bases to trimming and J lost 0 bases, with 8 bases between them. The CDR3: CASSLTENSNQPQHF. Here the CDR3 DNA reads TGTGCCAGCAGCTTAACAGAAAATAGCAATCAGCCCCAGCATTTT.

This chain joins TRBV28 and TRBJ1-1; D is perhaps TRBD1 (6 bases). Trimming cost V 4 bases and J 6 bases, with 9 bases left between them. This CDR3 contains 12 residues. Germline assignment: CDR1 MDHEN and CDR2 SYDVKM. The CDR3 protein is CASSWGASEAFF. The CDR3 DNA reads as TGTGCCAGCAGTTGGGGGGCGTCTGAAGCTTTCTTT.

The V and J genes are TRBV12-3 or TRBV12-4 and TRBJ2-7; 9 bases fit TRBD1. The J segment lost 5 bases and the V segment lost 6 bases, leaving 8 bases of the junction unmatched. This CDR3 contains 14 residues. CDR3 nucleotide sequence: TGTGCCAGCAGGTTGACAGGGGGTTCTAACGAGCAGTACTTC. This sequence encodes CASRLTGGSNEQYF.

The V call is TRBV5-1, the J call TRBJ2-3, with D hard to call. The V gene's germline CDR1 is SGHRS and CDR2 YFSETQ. The germline V and J ends were trimmed by 0 bases and 2 bases, with 10 bases remaining between them. This CDR3 region has 15 residues. DNA for the CDR3: TGCGCCAGCAGCTTGGATCGCCCAGCCACAGATACGCAGTATTTT. Translation gives CASSLDRPATDTQYF.

This clonotype was seen more than once but under ten times. This sequence joins TRBV28 and TRBJ2-1; TRBD2 matches at 10 bases. In germline, CDR1 is MDHEN, CDR2 SYDVKM. The V and J ends lost 2 bases and 8 bases, in that order; junction bases with no gene match: 6. The CDR3 runs to 15 residues. This CDR3 is CASSLPSGRFYEQFF. As DNA, the CDR3 is TGTGCCAGCAGTTTACCTAGCGGGAGATTCTATGAGCAGTTCTTC.

The V and J genes are TRBV12-3 or TRBV12-4 and TRBJ1-1; 10 positions match TRBD1. This CDR3 region has 15 residues. V lost 6 bases, J lost 2 bases, and 6 bases stayed unmatched. CDR3 nucleotide sequence: TGTGCCAGCAGGCGCGACAGGGGGCAAAACACTGAAGCTTTCTTT. Protein product: CASRRDRGQNTEAFF.

This clonotype was seen a handful of times. The J gene is TRBJ2-2, the V gene TRBV20-1, with 12 nucleotides matching TRBD2. Germline CDR1 and CDR2: DFQATT and SNEGSKA (reference sequence). With V trimmed by 6 bases and J by 6 bases, 11 bases remained unmatched. The CDR3 totals 16 residues. DNA for the CDR3: TGCAGTGCAAGGAGACGACTAGCGGGAGTGGCCGGGGAGCTGTTTTTT. Translating it yields CSARRRLAGVAGELFF.

The V call is TRBV6-5, the J call TRBJ2-7, with D perhaps TRBD1 or TRBD2 (5 bases each). Trimming pared 4 bases from V and 9 bases from J, leaving 16 bases between. This CDR3 region has 13 residues. In germline, CDR1 is MNHEY, CDR2 SVGAGI. CDR3 sequence reads: CASSSGAQVGQYF. The CDR3 DNA sequence: TGTGCCAGCAGTTCCGGGGCTCAGGTGGGGCAGTACTTC.

Only a few counts were recorded for this clonotype. This sequence joins TRBV18 and TRBJ2-3; no firm D call. Trimming stripped 0 bases from V and 5 bases from J, with 9 bases between. The germline gives CDR1 KGHSH, CDR2 LQKENI. The CDR3 is 14 residues long. DNA of the CDR3: TGTGCCAGCTCACCACCGATGCACCAAGATACGCAGTATTTT. Its protein product is CASSPPMHQDTQYF.

This clonotype was observed a handful of times. The rearrangement uses TRBV18 and TRBJ2-5; no clear D. The CDR3 sequence is 13 residues long. Trimming removed 3 bases at V and 5 bases at J, with 10 bases between. CDR1 is KGHSH, CDR2 LQKENI, per germline. The CDR3 sequence: CASSPGVSETQYF. For the CDR3, the DNA is TGTGCCAGCTCACCTGGGGTTTCGGAGACCCAGTACTTC.